The entry that follows covers one TCR beta chain sequence. Its antigen is not known. This sample is part of a study of T cell clonotyping in hematopoietic cell transplantation. Clones were sequenced by immunoSEQ multiplex PCR, and TCRdb holds only the in-frame ones, with some missing. The repertoire holds 2,000 or so clones, with roughly 92% as singletons. Samples: about 28 days before transplant, then days 30, 100 and 180 after. General study findings and limits: Recipient TCR diversity dropped after transplant; expanded clonotypes rose from day 30 to 180. Few recipient clonotypes overlapped donors; over 97% were de novo at given depth. Broader posttransplant TCR repertoire diversity was predicted by graft donor and pretransplant recipient Inverse Simpson Index values.

The receptor comes from a female patient aged 45-65 years who had an allogeneic stem cell transplant from a related donor, so the T cells may come from the graft donor. Some clones in this sample may be carry-over from other donors' samples. The material sequenced was peripheral blood mononuclear cells, taken 30 days after allogeneic stem cell transplant.

In DNA form, the CDR3 reads TGTGCCACAGCGGAAGGTTCTTCAGGGGGCAATCAGCCCCAGCATTTT. It encodes CATAEGSSGGNQPQHF. The V call is TRBV6-6, the J call TRBJ1-5; tentatively, D is TRBD1 (6 bases). Deletions cut 10 bases from V and 2 bases from J, with 21 bases between. Germline values: CDR1 MNHNY, CDR2 SVGAGI (reference sequence). The CDR3 loop spans 16 amino acids.